The clone carrying this T cell receptor (beta chain) has a count of ten or more. Its antigen is currently unknown. Samples came from axillary lymph nodes draining the breast cancer. V shed 0 bases and J shed 2 bases, with 11 bases lying between them. Germline CDR1 is SGHTA and CDR2 is FQGNSA. The CDR3 is 16 amino acids. This record belongs to a study of breast tumors, draining lymph nodes, adjacent tissues. General observations from the study: Compared with lymph nodes, tumors were less diverse; compared with nontumor tissue, more. Luminal-like breast cancer showed significantly higher tumor–nontumor repertoire similarity than basal-like. Most tumor T cells seemingly derive from lymph node, then expand in tumor. Data only fit, rather than demonstrated, lymph node origin of most tumor T cells.

TCRdb independently ran MiXCR on the multiplex PCR reads; one entry per CDR3 protein. The sample comprises 200,000 or so distinct CDR3 sequences, over 25% of which are singletons, and 4.3% rests with the top ten. Material: axillary lymph node tissue. This TCR was recovered from a female donor with breast cancer. Some clones in this sample may be carry-over from other donors' samples. The genes are TRBV7-2 and TRBJ1-5; TRBD1 is a possible D gene (6 bases). CDR3 sequence (DNA): TGTGCCAGCAGCTTAGCGGGGGCCGGCCGCAATCAGCCCCAGCATTTT. Protein product: CASSLAGAGRNQPQHF.